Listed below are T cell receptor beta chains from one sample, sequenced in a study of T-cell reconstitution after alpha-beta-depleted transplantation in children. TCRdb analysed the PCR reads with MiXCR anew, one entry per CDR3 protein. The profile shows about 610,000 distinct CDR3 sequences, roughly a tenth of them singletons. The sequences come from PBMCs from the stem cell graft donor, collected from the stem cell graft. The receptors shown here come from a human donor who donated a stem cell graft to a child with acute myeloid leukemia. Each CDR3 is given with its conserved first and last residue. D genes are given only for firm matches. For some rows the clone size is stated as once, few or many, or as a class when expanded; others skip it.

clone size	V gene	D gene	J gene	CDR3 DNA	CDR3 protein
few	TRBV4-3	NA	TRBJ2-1	TGCGCCAGCAGCCAAGATACGTCCCCCGACAATGAGCAGTTCTTC	CASSQDTSPDNEQFF
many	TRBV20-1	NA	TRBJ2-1	TGCAGTGCTAGAGATTTACTAACTGCCAATGAGCAGTTCTTC	CSARDLLTANEQFF
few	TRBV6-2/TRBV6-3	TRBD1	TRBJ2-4	TGTGCCAGCAGCCCCGGGGCAGGGGGAAACATTCAGTACTTC	CASSPGAGGNIQYF
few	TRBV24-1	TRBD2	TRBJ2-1	TGTGCCACCGGGGACGGTGGGTTGAGCGGGAGGGTAAGCGATGAGCAGTTCTTC	CATGDGGLSGRVSDEQFF
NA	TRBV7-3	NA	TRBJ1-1	TGTGCCAGCAGCCCACCCCTGACAGCCGACAACACTGAAGCTTTCTTT	CASSPPLTADNTEAFF
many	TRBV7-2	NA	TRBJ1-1	TGTGCCAGCAGCTTAGGTCCGCACACTGAAGCTTTCTTT	CASSLGPHTEAFF
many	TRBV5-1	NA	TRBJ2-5	TGTGCCAGCAGCTTGGGACTCCCTCAAGAGACCCAGTACTTC	CASSLGLPQETQYF
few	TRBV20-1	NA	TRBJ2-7	TGCAGTGCGGGGGAGTGGGGCGAGCAGTACTTC	CSAGEWGEQYF
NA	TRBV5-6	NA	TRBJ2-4	TGTGCCAGCAGCCCGGATGCGGGAATCGAAAACATTCAGTACTTC	CASSPDAGIENIQYF
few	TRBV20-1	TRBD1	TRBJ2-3	TGCAGTGCTGGGGGCCAGACAGGGGCGGGCACAGATACGCAGTATTTT	CSAGGQTGAGTDTQYF
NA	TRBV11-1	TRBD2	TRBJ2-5	TGTGCCAGCAGCCCCTGGGCTAGCGGGAGATTATGGGAAGAGACCCAGTACTTC	CASSPWASGRLWEETQYF
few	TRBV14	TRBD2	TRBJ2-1	TGTGCCAGCAGCCAAGATGTGGTAGCGGGACTTCCCGGAGAGCAGTTCTTC	CASSQDVVAGLPGEQFF
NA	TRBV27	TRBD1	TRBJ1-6	TGTGCCAGCAGTTGGGGACAGAAAGACAGCGGACCCCTCCACTTT	CASSWGQKDSGPLHF
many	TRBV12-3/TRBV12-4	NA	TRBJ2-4	TGTGCCAGCAGTTTAACTAACATTCAGTACTTC	CASSLTNIQYF
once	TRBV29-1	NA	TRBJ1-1	TGCAGCGTTGAAGGACCCGGGCGGACTGAAGCTTTCTTT	CSVEGPGRTEAFF
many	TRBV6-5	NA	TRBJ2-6	TGTGCCAGCAGTTACGTCGGGATAAGCTCTGGGGCCAACGTCCTGACTTTC	CASSYVGISSGANVLTF
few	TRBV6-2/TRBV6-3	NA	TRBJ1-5	TGTGCCAGCAGTAGATACAGGTCTAATCAGCCCCAGCATTTT	CASSRYRSNQPQHF
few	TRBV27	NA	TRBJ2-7	TGTGCCAGCAGTTTTTCGCTGCCCGGCTCCTACGAGCAGTACTTC	CASSFSLPGSYEQYF
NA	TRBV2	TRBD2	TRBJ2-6	TGTGCCAGCAGTGAATCCAGGGCTAGCGGGGGTAACGTCCTGACTTTC	CASSESRASGGNVLTF
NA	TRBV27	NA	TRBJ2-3	TGTGCCAGCAGCTCTCCCGCCCAGATCCGAACAGATACGCAGTATTTT	CASSSPAQIRTDTQYF
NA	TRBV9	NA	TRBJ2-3	TGTGCCAGCACCCGGACGTCCTTTGGGGATACGCAGTATTTT	CASTRTSFGDTQYF
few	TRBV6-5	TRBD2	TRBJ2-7	TGTGCCAGCAGTTACTCGGCGGGAGGGTCCTACGAGCAGTACTTC	CASSYSAGGSYEQYF
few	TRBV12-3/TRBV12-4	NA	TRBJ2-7	TGTGCCAGCAGTTTCAGGGCTAGCTCCTACGAGCAGTACTTC	CASSFRASSYEQYF